The 18 T cell receptor beta chains listed next were all sequenced from one sample in a study of T cell changes during pregnancy in multiple sclerosis (dated by TCRdb to between 2017 and 2020). The method behind the library was the immunoSEQ multiplex PCR assay. TCRdb mirrors the immuneACCESS table, restricted to in-frame sequences. Some clones are absent from its copies; in checked studies, under half trace to an unresolved V gene, and the reason for the others is unknown. In all, the sample holds more than 75,000 clones, and roughly 91% of those were seen once. Over 0.8% of the sample is in the top ten clones. Sequenced material: peripheral blood, taken in the first trimester of pregnancy. These receptors all stem from a female donor with multiple sclerosis, enrolled in a pregnancy study.

The J gene is TRBJ1-6, the V gene TRBV5-1, with 8 bases identical to TRBD1. The CDR3 sequence is 17 residues long. In germline, CDR1 is SGHRS, CDR2 YFSETQ. J gave up 7 bases and V 4 bases, and 13 bases lay outside the gene matches. The CDR3: CASSLVPTGVGNSPLHF. CDR3 DNA sequence: TGCGCCAGCAGCCTTGTCCCGACAGGGGTCGGCAATTCACCCCTCCACTTT. Based on the CDR3 plus reference TRBV5-1 and TRBJ1-6, the full variable domain is KAGVTQTPRYLIKTRGQQVTLSCSPISGHRSVSWYQQTPGQGLQFLFEYFSETQRNKGNFPGRFSGRQFSNSRSEMNVSTLELGDSALYLCASSLVPTGVGNSPLHFGNGTRLTVT.

The chain couples TRBV29-1 to TRBJ1-1; 7 nucleotides align to TRBD1. The germline CDR1 and CDR2 sequences are SQVTM and ANQGSEA. J lost 2 bases, V lost 6 bases, and 9 bases had no gene match. The CDR3 totals 14 residues. Written as DNA, the CDR3 is TGCAGCGTGGCTCCGGGACAGACAAACACTGAAGCTTTCTTT. Its protein is CSVAPGQTNTEAFF.

This clone appeared once. The CDR3 is CASSKYDRLTSEAFF. The DNA for the CDR3 is TGTGCCAGCAGCAAGTATGACAGGCTGACTTCAGAAGCTTTCTTT. This chain joins TRBV21-1 and TRBJ1-1; TRBD1 is the table's D call and was not checked against the DNA. TRBV21-1 is an annotated pseudogene. This CDR3 is built from 15 residues.

The V and J genes are TRBV2 and TRBJ1-1; D gene uncertain. This CDR3 is 11 amino acids long. Germline V CDR1 and CDR2: SNHLY, FYNNEI. With 6 bases removed from V and 11 bases from J, the gap between germline ends came to 13 bases. This CDR3 is CASRIAVGAFF. The CDR3 coding sequence is TGTGCCAGCAGAATTGCAGTCGGGGCTTTCTTT.

This chain connects TRBV28 to TRBJ1-1; a possible D gene is TRBD1 (6 bases). V lost 3 bases to trimming and J lost 7 bases, with 9 bases between them. Germline CDR1 MDHEN, CDR2 SYDVKM. CDR3 length equals 12 residues. The CDR3 sequence is CASSFRGFEAFF. Here the CDR3 DNA reads TGTGCCAGCAGTTTCAGGGGATTTGAAGCTTTCTTT.

The rearrangement links TRBV7-9 to TRBJ2-7, with TRBD2 matching over 8 bases. The CDR3 has 17 residues. V was pared by 4 bases and J by 2 bases, with 13 bases of the junction left unmatched. The germline V gene encodes CDR1 SEHNR and CDR2 FQNEAQ (reference sequence). For the CDR3, the DNA is TGTGCCAGCAGCTCCGAACGGGGGGGGGATCTCCCCTACGAGCAGTACTTC. This translates into CASSSERGGDLPYEQYF.

The chain uses TRBV5-1 and TRBJ1-1; no reliable D call. The germline gives CDR1 SGHRS, CDR2 YFSETQ. The germline V and J ends were trimmed by 4 bases and 1 base, with 11 bases remaining between them. The CDR3 totals 14 residues. For the CDR3, the DNA is TGCGCCAGCAGCCTCAATCTACGGAACACTGAAGCTTTCTTT. Translation: CASSLNLRNTEAFF.

This clone was observed once. The V gene is TRBV9, the J gene TRBJ1-3; TRBD1 might be the D (6 bases). Germline CDR1 reads SGDLS; CDR2 reads YYNGEE. The CDR3 has 12 residues. The V end was cut by 5 bases, the J end by 4 bases, with 7 bases between. CDR3 in amino acids: CASRGTGNTIYF. The CDR3 DNA reads TGTGCCAGCAGAGGGACAGGAAACACCATATATTTT.

V usage is TRBV6-5 and J usage is TRBJ1-4, with 8 bases lining up with TRBD1. V was clipped by 1 base and J by 6 bases; unmatched bases: 7. Germline CDR1 is MNHEY and CDR2 is SVGAGI. The CDR3 runs to 16 residues. The CDR3 protein is CASSYFPTGVDEKLFF. Here the CDR3 DNA reads TGTGCCAGCAGTTACTTCCCGACAGGGGTTGATGAAAAACTGTTTTTT.

The chain links TRBV7-3 to TRBJ1-1; D is perhaps TRBD1 (5 bases). Germline CDR1 and CDR2: SGHTA and FQGTGA. Between the trimmed V and J ends, which lost 4 bases and 1 base, there was a span of 7 bases. This CDR3 has 13 amino acids. In DNA form, the CDR3 reads TGTGCCAGCAGCTCCCAGGGGAACACTGAAGCTTTCTTT. Protein: CASSSQGNTEAFF.

V and J are TRBV6-5 and TRBJ1-2; 7 nucleotides match TRBD1. Trimming at V came to 5 bases and at J to 5 bases, leaving 5 bases not matched to a gene. Germline V lookup: CDR1 MNHEY, CDR2 SVGAGI. This CDR3 has 13 residues. The CDR3 protein is CASSRDSVYGYTF. CDR3 nucleotide sequence: TGTGCCAGCAGTCGGGACAGCGTATATGGCTACACCTTC.

The J gene is TRBJ1-5, the V gene TRBV27, with 7 nucleotides matching TRBD1. This CDR3 has 14 amino acids. The V segment lost 5 bases and the J segment 6 bases; nucleotides outside the gene matches: 7. Looked up from germline, CDR1 is MNHEY and CDR2 is SMNVEV (reference sequence). The CDR3 is CASSPDRERQPQHF. The CDR3 nucleotides read TGTGCCAGCAGTCCAGACAGGGAACGTCAGCCCCAGCATTTT.

V gene TRBV18 combines with J gene TRBJ2-7; 7 nucleotides match TRBD2. CDR1 is KGHSH, CDR2 LQKENI, per germline. The CDR3 is made up of 16 amino acids. Germline trimming cut 3 bases from V and 0 bases from J; bases unmatched to any gene: 8. The CDR3 DNA is TGTGCCAGCTCACCGACCTGGGGGGGACTCTCCTACGAGCAGTACTTC. Protein product: CASSPTWGGLSYEQYF.

This clone was recorded a few times. The V call is TRBV7-9, the J call TRBJ1-1; tentative D call: TRBD1 (5 bases). The CDR3 contains 15 residues. The V end was cut by 3 bases, the J end by 1 base, with 12 bases between. Germline loops: CDR1 SEHNR, CDR2 FQNEAQ (reference sequence). Here the CDR3 DNA reads TGTGCCAGCAGCTTGGAGCAGGGATCGAACACTGAAGCTTTCTTT. Its protein product is CASSLEQGSNTEAFF.

This clone was recorded once. The CDR3 sequence is CAWSSRTGGQPQHF. DNA of the CDR3: TGTGCCTGGAGTTCCCGGACAGGGGGCCAGCCCCAGCATTTT. The genes are TRBV30 and TRBJ1-5; the match to TRBD1 covers 11 bases. With V trimmed by 2 bases and J by 7 bases, 4 bases remained unmatched. The V gene's germline CDR1 is GTSNPN and CDR2 SVGIG (reference sequence). There are 14 residues in the CDR3.

This chain joins TRBV27 and TRBJ1-1; D call uncertain. V lost 0 bases, J lost 3 bases, and 11 bases lay in between. The germline CDR1 and CDR2 sequences are MNHEY and SMNVEV (reference sequence). CDR3 length: 15 amino acids. The CDR3 DNA is TGTGCCAGCAGTTTATCGCCGGGTTCGGACACTGAAGCTTTCTTT. It specifies CASSLSPGSDTEAFF.

V gene TRBV30 combines with J gene TRBJ2-1; 10 nucleotides match TRBD1. CDR3 size: 18 residues. Germline V gives CDR1 GTSNPN, CDR2 SVGIG (reference sequence). After removal of 3 bases from V and 5 bases from J, the junction contained 16 bases not matched to a gene. The CDR3: CAWSLIRDRGIEDNEQFF. The CDR3 nucleotides read TGTGCCTGGAGCCTAATCCGGGACAGGGGAATTGAGGACAATGAGCAGTTCTTC.

The chain recombines TRBV29-1 with TRBJ2-3; no reliable D call. Germline V gene sequence: CDR1 SQVTM, CDR2 ANQGSEA. CDR3 length: 15 amino acids. Trimming took off 5 bases at V and 0 bases at J, with 15 bases between the two ends. CDR3 protein: CSVTPYDTSTDTQYF. CDR3 sequence (DNA): TGCAGCGTTACCCCCTATGACACTAGCACAGATACGCAGTATTTT.